This T cell receptor beta chain was identified during a study of blood T cells in healthy people across ages. For the study at large: There was about one barcoded beta molecule captured by template switching per two T cells.

The use of a sample-barcoded 5' primer and a J-beta primer mix characterized a second PCR of about 7 to 12 cycles. Each cDNA molecule carried a tag from a template-switch adaptor that contained 12 random nucleotides. Each CDR3 protein gets one entry after TCRdb re-called the 5' RACE reads with MiXCR. Of about 640,000 distinct CDR3 sequences listed, about 53% were seen once; the top ten hold 30% to 40%. Germline values: CDR1 LGHNA, CDR2 YSLEER. CDR3 size: 13 residues. The donors, all healthy, were Caucasians living in Russia, aged roughly 6 to 100. Each individual donor underwent a draw of ten milliliters of peripheral blood.

Sequencing used blood. The TCR originated in a man in his sixties in good health. The V and J genes are TRBV4-3 and TRBJ2-5; D may be TRBD2 (5 bases). The DNA end is a closer match to TRBJ2-7, so the J assignment may be wrong. CDR3 amino acids: CASSQVIEGEQYF. Here the CDR3 DNA reads TGCGCCAGCAGCCAAGTCATCGAGGGCGAGCAGTACTTC.